The text below deals with one T cell receptor beta chain. This record comes from a study of glioma-infiltrating T cells after dendritic cell vaccination. As for the study in general: Glioblastoma patients came from Phase I and II dendritic cell vaccination trials.

The protocol was immunoSEQ multiplex PCR, while the TCRdb copy is restricted to in-frame clones and leaves out a portion. The table records about 94,000 clones, 65% to 85% of them present only once. The V and J ends lost 0 bases and 9 bases, in that order; junction bases with no gene match: 5. CDR1 SGDLS and CDR2 YYNGEE come from the germline V gene. The CDR3 length is 14 residues. Indicated time point: after dendritic cell vaccination, including at tumor progression/relapse. V and J are TRBV9 and TRBJ2-1, with 8 bases fitting TRBD2. This clonotype was sampled from a human donor with glioblastoma. The input for sequencing was blood, taken after dendritic cell vaccination. The CDR3 protein is CASSVAAGVGEQFF. The CDR3 nucleotides are TGTGCCAGCAGCGTAGCAGCGGGAGTAGGTGAGCAGTTCTTC.